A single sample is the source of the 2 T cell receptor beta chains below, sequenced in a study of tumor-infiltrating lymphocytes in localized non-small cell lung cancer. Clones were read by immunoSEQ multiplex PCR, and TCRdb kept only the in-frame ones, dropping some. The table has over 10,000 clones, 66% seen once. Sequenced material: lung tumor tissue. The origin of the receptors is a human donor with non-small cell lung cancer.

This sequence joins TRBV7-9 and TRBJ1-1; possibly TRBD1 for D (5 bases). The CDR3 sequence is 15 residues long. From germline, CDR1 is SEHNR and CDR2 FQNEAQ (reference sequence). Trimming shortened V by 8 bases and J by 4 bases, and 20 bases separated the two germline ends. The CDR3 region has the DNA TGTGCCAGCGTCTCCCGGGCCAGGGAGGGCACTGAAGCTTTCTTT. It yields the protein CASVSRAREGTEAFF.

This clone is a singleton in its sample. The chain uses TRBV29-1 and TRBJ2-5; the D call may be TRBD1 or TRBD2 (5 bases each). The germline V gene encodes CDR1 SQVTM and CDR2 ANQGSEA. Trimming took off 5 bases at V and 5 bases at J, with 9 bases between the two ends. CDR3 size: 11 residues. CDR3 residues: CSVQGGETQYF. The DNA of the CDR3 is TGCAGCGTTCAGGGCGGGGAGACCCAGTACTTC.